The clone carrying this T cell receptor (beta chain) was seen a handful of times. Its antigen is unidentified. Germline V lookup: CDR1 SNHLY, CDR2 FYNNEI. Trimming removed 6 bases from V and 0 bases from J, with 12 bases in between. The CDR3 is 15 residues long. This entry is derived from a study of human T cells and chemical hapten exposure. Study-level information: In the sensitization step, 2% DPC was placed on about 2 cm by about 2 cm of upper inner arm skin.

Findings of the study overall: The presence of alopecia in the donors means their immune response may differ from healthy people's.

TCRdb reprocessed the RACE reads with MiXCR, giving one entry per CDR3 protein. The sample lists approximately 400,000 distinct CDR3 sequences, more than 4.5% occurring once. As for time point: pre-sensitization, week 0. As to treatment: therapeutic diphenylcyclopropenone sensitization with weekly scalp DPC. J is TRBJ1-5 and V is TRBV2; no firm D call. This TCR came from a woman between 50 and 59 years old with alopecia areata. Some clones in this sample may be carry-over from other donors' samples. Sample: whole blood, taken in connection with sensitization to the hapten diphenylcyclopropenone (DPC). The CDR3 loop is CASREDGDSNQPQHF. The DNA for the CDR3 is TGTGCCAGCAGAGAGGACGGGGATAGCAATCAGCCCCAGCATTTT.